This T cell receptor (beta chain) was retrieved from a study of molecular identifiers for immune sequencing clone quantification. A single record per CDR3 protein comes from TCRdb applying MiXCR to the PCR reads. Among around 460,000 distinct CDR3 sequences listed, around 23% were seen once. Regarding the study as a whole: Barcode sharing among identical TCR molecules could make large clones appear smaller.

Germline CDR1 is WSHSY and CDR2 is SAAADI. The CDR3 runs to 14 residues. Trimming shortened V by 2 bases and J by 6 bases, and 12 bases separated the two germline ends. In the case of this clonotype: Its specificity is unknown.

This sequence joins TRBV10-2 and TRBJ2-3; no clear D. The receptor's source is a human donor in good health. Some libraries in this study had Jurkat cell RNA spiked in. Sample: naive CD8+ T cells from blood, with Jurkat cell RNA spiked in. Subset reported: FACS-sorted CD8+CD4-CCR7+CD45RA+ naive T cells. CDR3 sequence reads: CASSETQGGDTQYF. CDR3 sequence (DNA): TGCGCCAGCAGTGAGACCCAAGGTGGCGATACGCAGTATTTT.